This is a list of T cell receptor beta chains from one sample in a study of CD8+ T cells in alopecia areata. Profiling relied on immunoSEQ multiplex PCR, and the TCRdb table lists in-frame clones only, not all of them. Here the sample spans approximately 200,000 clones, more than 55% being singletons. The sample here was CD4+ T cells sorted from blood, taken at week 4, from a patient treated with tofacitinib. The receptors derive from a human donor with alopecia areata. CDR3s include the opening cysteine and the closing phenylalanine or tryptophan. A D gene is named only where the DNA matches it firmly. Clone size appears in some rows only: once, few, many, or a class for an expanded clone.

V gene,clone size,D gene,J gene,CDR3 protein,CDR3 DNA
TRBV4-1,few,TRBD2,TRBJ2-7,CASSPQLAGHYEQYF,TGCGCCAGCAGCCCTCAACTAGCGGGTCACTACGAGCAGTACTTC
TRBV4-3,-,-,TRBJ2-3,CASSQDFRGAGTDTQYF,TGCGCCAGCAGCCAAGACTTCCGGGGCGCGGGCACAGATACGCAGTATTTT
TRBV25-1,few,TRBD2,TRBJ2-7,CASSPPGLAGSYEQYF,TGTGCCAGCAGTCCCCCGGGACTAGCGGGTTCCTACGAGCAGTACTTC
TRBV5-6,-,-,TRBJ1-5,CASSLYGDASNQPQHF,TGTGCCAGCAGCTTGTATGGGGACGCTAGCAATCAGCCCCAGCATTTT
TRBV5-1,few,-,TRBJ2-3,CASSLFPDTQYF,TGCGCCAGCAGCTTGTTTCCAGATACGCAGTATTTT
TRBV15,-,-,TRBJ1-5,CATSSRSNQPQHF,TGTGCCACCAGCAGCCGTAGCAATCAGCCCCAGCATTTT
TRBV9,-,-,TRBJ2-5,CASSVHPGRGRETQYF,TGTGCCAGCAGCGTACACCCCGGACGGGGTAGGGAGACCCAGTACTTC
TRBV27,-,TRBD1,TRBJ1-1,CASSAPGTGRNTEAFF,TGTGCCAGCAGTGCCCCCGGGACAGGGAGGAACACTGAAGCTTTCTTT
TRBV5-1,few,TRBD2,TRBJ2-7,CASSYPGLDYEQYF,TGCGCCAGCAGCTACCCGGGACTAGACTACGAGCAGTACTTC
TRBV7-8,-,-,TRBJ2-5,CASSLVAGAQETQYF,TGTGCCAGCAGCTTAGTGGCGGGGGCTCAAGAGACCCAGTACTTC
TRBV27,once,TRBD2,TRBJ2-7,CASSPQRTSGSNEQYF,TGTGCCAGCAGTCCACAGCGGACTAGCGGGAGCAACGAGCAGTACTTC
TRBV18,-,-,TRBJ1-5,CASSPGISNQPQHF,TGTGCCAGCTCACCGGGCATTAGCAATCAGCCCCAGCATTTT
TRBV29-1,few,TRBD2,TRBJ2-5,CSGKLAGGRETQYF,TGCAGCGGGAAGCTAGCGGGAGGACGGGAGACCCAGTACTTC
TRBV7-8,-,TRBD2,TRBJ2-5,CASSLLAEETQYF,TGTGCCAGCAGCCTTCTAGCGGAAGAGACCCAGTACTTC
TRBV30,-,-,TRBJ2-3,CAWSVAQGGGPDTQYF,TGTGCCTGGAGTGTGGCACAGGGAGGAGGGCCAGATACGCAGTATTTT
TRBV29-1,-,TRBD1,TRBJ1-1,CSARDRGNTEAFF,TGCAGCGCGCGGGACAGGGGGAACACTGAAGCTTTCTTT
TRBV10-3,few,-,TRBJ2-5,CAISSKETQYF,TGTGCCATCAGTTCCAAAGAGACCCAGTACTTC
TRBV29-1,few,TRBD2,TRBJ2-2,CSGLAGGPGELFF,TGCAGCGGGCTAGCGGGAGGGCCCGGGGAGCTGTTTTTT
TRBV23-1,few,TRBD2,TRBJ2-1,CASSQSKVGGRYNEQFF,TGCGCCAGCAGTCAATCGAAGGTCGGCGGGAGATACAATGAGCAGTTCTTC
TRBV20-1,-,-,TRBJ2-7,CSARWGEPQYF,TGCAGTGCTAGGTGGGGGGAGCCGCAGTACTTC
TRBV7-2,once,TRBD2,TRBJ2-1,CASSSGVIAGGPKQFF,TGTGCCAGCAGCTCCGGGGTAATCGCGGGAGGGCCCAAGCAGTTCTTC
TRBV19,once,TRBD1,TRBJ1-2,CASRQYRDREYGYTF,TGTGCCAGTAGGCAATACCGGGACAGGGAATATGGCTACACCTTC
TRBV7-9,-,-,TRBJ2-7,CASSSRPYSRPNYEQYF,TGTGCCAGCAGCTCCAGGCCGTACAGCCGCCCTAACTACGAGCAGTACTTC
TRBV9,-,-,TRBJ2-1,CASSVASRPGGNEQFF,TGTGCCAGCAGCGTAGCTAGCAGACCCGGAGGCAATGAGCAGTTCTTC
TRBV5-6,-,TRBD2,TRBJ2-2,CASSPLGGRNTGELFF,TGTGCCAGCAGCCCGCTTGGCGGGAGGAACACCGGGGAGCTGTTTTTT
TRBV30,-,-,TRBJ2-2,CAWSGGLLSGELFF,TGTGCCTGGAGTGGCGGACTACTTAGCGGGGAGCTGTTTTTT
TRBV30,-,-,TRBJ2-5,CAWTKNGLDKGTQYF,TGTGCCTGGACGAAGAATGGACTCGATAAAGGGACCCAGTACTTC
TRBV5-1,-,TRBD1,TRBJ2-7,CASSFLSGQGAPNYEQYF,TGCGCCAGCAGCTTTCTCTCGGGACAGGGGGCCCCTAACTACGAGCAGTACTTC
TRBV9,-,-,TRBJ1-3,CASSVEGFSGNTIYF,TGTGCCAGCAGCGTAGAGGGGTTCTCTGGAAACACCATATATTTT
TRBV5-8,-,-,TRBJ2-1,CASSRRVSYNEQFF,TGTGCCAGCAGCCGCAGGGTGTCCTACAATGAGCAGTTCTTC
TRBV10-3,-,TRBD2,TRBJ2-7,CAISEAGLAYEQYF,TGTGCCATCAGTGAAGCGGGACTAGCGTACGAGCAGTACTTC
TRBV6-5,few,-,TRBJ1-5,CASSDPYSNQPQHF,TGTGCCAGCAGTGATCCCTATAGCAATCAGCCCCAGCATTTT
TRBV30,-,-,TRBJ2-3,CAWSRRGSLGDTQYF,TGTGCCTGGAGTAGGAGGGGGAGTCTAGGAGATACGCAGTATTTT